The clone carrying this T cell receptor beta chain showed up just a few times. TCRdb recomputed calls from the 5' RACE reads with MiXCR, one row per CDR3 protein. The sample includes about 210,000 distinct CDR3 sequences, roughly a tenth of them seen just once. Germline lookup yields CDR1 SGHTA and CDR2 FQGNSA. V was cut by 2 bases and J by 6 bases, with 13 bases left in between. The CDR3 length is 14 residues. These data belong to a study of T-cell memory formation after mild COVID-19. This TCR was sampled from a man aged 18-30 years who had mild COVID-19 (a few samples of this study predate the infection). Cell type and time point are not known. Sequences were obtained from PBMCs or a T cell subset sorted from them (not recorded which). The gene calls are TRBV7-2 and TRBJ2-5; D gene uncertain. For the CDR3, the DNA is TGTGCCAGCAGCTTAAACCCAGCCTGGAAGACCCAGTACTTC. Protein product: CASSLNPAWKTQYF.